This T cell receptor (beta chain) was identified during a study of T cell changes during pregnancy in multiple sclerosis. Germline V lookup: CDR1 LNHNV, CDR2 YYDKDF (reference sequence). The CDR3 loop spans 13 amino acids. Unmatched junction bases numbered 8, after V lost 5 bases and J lost 9 bases. Data came from immunoSEQ multiplex PCR; TCRdb stores just in-frame clones and leaves some out. Altogether around 39,000 clones are present, 80% to 95% being singletons, with the ten largest covering over 20%. This clone was detected only once. The TCR comes from a female donor with multiple sclerosis, enrolled in a pregnancy study. The chain uses TRBV15 and TRBJ1-1; TRBD1 matches 8 bases. The material was CD8+ T cells from peripheral blood mononuclear cells, obtained before pregnancy. CDR3 protein: CATSVDRGEKAFF. The CDR3 coding sequence is TGTGCCACCAGCGTCGACAGGGGCGAGAAAGCTTTCTTT.